This TCR beta chain stems from a study of cytomegalovirus exposure and HLA in healthy donors. Study-wide results and limits: Most of the TCR beta V segments (in an earlier analysis) were productive either about 87% or about 30% of the time. With later analysis, a missense DCLRE1C variant became linked to TCR beta V- and J-gene trimming.

Researchers ran the PCR with 60 Vbeta and 13 Jbeta primers. The protocol was immunoSEQ multiplex PCR, while the TCRdb copy is restricted to in-frame clones and leaves out a portion. The sample yields around 220,000 clones, under 80% seen once. On this clone: What it binds is unknown.

Germline trimming cut 1 base from V and 7 bases from J; bases unmatched to any gene: 3. Germline lookup yields CDR1 MNHNS and CDR2 SASEGT. The CDR3 totals 15 residues. The rearrangement joins TRBV6-1 to TRBJ1-4; TRBD1 matches at 10 bases. Sequencing used PBMCs. The clonotype was recovered from a girl aged 2-10 years in good health and CMV-seronegative. The CDR3 is CASSEGTGGFEKLFF. DNA for the CDR3: TGTGCCAGCAGTGAAGGGACAGGGGGTTTTGAAAAACTGTTTTTT.